This TCR beta chain was recovered during a study of T-cell memory formation after mild COVID-19 (dated by TCRdb to the early 2020s). Regarding the study in general: Most TCR sequence clusters were specific to one of the two donors. Two young, previously healthy adult volunteers made up the cohort, one male and one female. In two donors, T-cell clones that expanded and contracted after mild COVID-19 were tracked by sequencing TCRalpha and TCRbeta repertoires over time. Overall study results and their limits: Clones contracting from day 15 to 85 had balanced CD4/CD8 phenotypes, while a second wave expanding from day 15 to 37 was biased towards CD4+. Contracting CD4+ clones turned up mainly in the CM and EM memory subsets, whereas EMRA was where CD8+ clones were enriched. The study covered only a couple of mild cases, and larger cohorts including severe cases with pre-infection samples were considered necessary. SARS-CoV-2 specificity of the second-wave clones peaking on day 37 was not confirmed. Some responding clones were found in pre-infection memory, which suggests that pre-existing cross-reactive memory T cells took part in the SARS-CoV-2 response.

This sample was sequenced with an Illumina NovaSeq 6000. TCRalpha and TCRbeta cDNA libraries were constructed by 5'RACE with constant-segment primers, with sample barcodes and unique molecular identifiers being introduced. Trizol reagent was used to extract RNA from every sample. Library amplification was performed in two PCR steps, and a second sample barcode and Illumina TruSeq adapters were introduced in the second step. Libraries were sequenced on an Illumina NovaSeq with 2 x 150 bp paired-end reads. The paper's data handling went like this. Reads were demultiplexed and collapsed into UMI-guided consensus sequences with migec v1.2.7. With mixcr v2.1.11, UMI consensuses were aligned to TRA and TRB V and J templates and assembled into clonotypes. A clonotype was counted as expanded or contracted only if both edgeR and NoisET called the change significant, with noise models trained on biological replicates. For edgeR calls, a false discovery rate-adjusted p below 0.01 and a log2 fold-change threshold of 1 were applied. PCA with hierarchical clustering of max-normalized trajectories of the 1000 most abundant clonotypes was used as exploratory dynamics analysis. Separately sequenced CD4+ and CD8+ repertoires were used to assign the CD4 or CD8 phenotype of responding clones. TCRdb reworked the public reads: Q25 trimming with fastp, MiXCR clone assembly, productive beta chains retained. Duplicate CDR3 protein sequences are folded into a single record with the most common DNA and genes. For this entry, the V and J calls and clone size follow TCRdb and not the study's own pipeline. Across this sample there are around 320,000 distinct CDR3 sequences, with 13% to 15% seen only once. The ten top clones hold 21% of the sample.

To note about this clonotype: No cognate antigen has been identified for it. Base qualities are missing; no much larger clone stands one base away.

From cysteine to phenylalanine, the CDR3 is 12 amino acids long. Of the read, only the CDR3 DNA is kept; its 36 bases are in frame from base 1. Trimming costs V 1 base and J 7 bases, and their ends lie 8 bases apart. CDR1 and CDR2 were assigned from the germline V gene as SQVTM and ANQGSEA. Ficoll-Paque density gradient centrifugation was the method used to isolate PBMCs. The TCR was taken from a young man who had mild COVID-19 (a few samples of this study predate the infection). The sample titles of this study are shuffled in the database, so cell type and time point are left out; the donor was told from shared clones. The specimen sequenced was PBMCs or a T cell subset sorted from them (not recorded which). The chain was built from TRBV29-1 and TRBJ2-4; D gene: possibly TRBD1, on 5 matching bases. The CDR3 region has the sequence CSVEGQGNIQYF. In nucleotide form, the sequence is TGCAGCGTTGAAGGCCAGGGTAACATTCAGTACTTC. The entire variable domain, with the stretches around the CDR3 drawn from the reference TRBV29-1 and TRBJ2-4 proteins, is SAVISQKPSRDICQRGTSLTIQCQVDSQVTMMFWYRQQPGQSLTLIATANQGSEATYESGFVIDKFPISRPNLTFSTLTVSNMSPEDSSIYLCSVEGQGNIQYFGAGTRLSVL.